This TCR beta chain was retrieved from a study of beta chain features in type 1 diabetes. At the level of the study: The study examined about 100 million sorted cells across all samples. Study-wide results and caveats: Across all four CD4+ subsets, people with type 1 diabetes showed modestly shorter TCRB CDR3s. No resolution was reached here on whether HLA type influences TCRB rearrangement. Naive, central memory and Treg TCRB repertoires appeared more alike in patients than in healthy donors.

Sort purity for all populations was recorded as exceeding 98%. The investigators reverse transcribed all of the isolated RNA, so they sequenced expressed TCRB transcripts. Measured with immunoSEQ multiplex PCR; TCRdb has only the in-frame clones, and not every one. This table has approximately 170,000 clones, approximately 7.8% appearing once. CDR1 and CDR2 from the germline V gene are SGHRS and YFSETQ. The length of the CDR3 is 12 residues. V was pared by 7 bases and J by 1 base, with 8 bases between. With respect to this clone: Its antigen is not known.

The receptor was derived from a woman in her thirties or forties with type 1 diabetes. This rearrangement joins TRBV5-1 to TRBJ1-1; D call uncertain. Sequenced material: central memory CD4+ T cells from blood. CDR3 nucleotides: TGCGCCAGCCGCCGGGGGAACACTGAAGCTTTCTTT. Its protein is CASRRGNTEAFF.